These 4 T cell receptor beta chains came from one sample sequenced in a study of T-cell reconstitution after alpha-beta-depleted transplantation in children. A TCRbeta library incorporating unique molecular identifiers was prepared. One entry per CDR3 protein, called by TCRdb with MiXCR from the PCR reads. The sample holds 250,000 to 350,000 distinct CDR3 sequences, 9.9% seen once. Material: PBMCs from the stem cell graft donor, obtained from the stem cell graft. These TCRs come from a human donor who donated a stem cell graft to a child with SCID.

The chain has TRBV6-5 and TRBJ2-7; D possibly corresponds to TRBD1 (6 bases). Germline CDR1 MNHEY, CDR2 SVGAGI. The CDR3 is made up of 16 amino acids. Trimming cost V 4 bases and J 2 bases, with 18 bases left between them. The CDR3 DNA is TGTGCCAGCAGTTGGGGTGGGGGCCTTAATACCTACGAGCAGTACTTC. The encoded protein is CASSWGGGLNTYEQYF.

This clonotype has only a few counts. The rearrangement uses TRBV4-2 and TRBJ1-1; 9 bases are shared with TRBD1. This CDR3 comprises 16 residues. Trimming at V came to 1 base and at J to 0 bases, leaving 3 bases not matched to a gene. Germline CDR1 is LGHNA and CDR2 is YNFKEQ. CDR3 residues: CASSQGDREMNTEAFF. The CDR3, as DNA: TGTGCCAGCAGCCAAGGGGACAGGGAAATGAACACTGAAGCTTTCTTT.

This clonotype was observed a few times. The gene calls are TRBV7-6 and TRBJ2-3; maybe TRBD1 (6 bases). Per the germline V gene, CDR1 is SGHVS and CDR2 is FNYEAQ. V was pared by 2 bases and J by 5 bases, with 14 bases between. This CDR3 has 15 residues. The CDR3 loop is CASSLSWGPGDTQYF. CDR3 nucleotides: TGTGCCAGCAGCTTATCCTGGGGGCCGGGAGATACGCAGTATTTT.

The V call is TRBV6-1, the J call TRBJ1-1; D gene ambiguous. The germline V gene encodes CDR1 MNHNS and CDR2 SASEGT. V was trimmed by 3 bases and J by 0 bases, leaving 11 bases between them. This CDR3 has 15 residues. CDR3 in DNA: TGTGCCAGCAGTGACGGACGTAACATGAACACTGAAGCTTTCTTT. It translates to CASSDGRNMNTEAFF.